This TCR beta chain came from a study of OX40 agonist ivuxolimab in advanced cancers. Broader study findings: Some nonresponders also had low normalized T-cell clonal expansion. The authors did not determine the antigen specificity of the expanded peripheral T cells.

Method: immunoSEQ multiplex PCR; TCRdb's copy keeps in-frame clones and lacks some. The repertoire holds over 50,000 clones, with 89% as singletons. The ends lost 3 bases at V and 12 bases at J; junction bases unmatched: 11. The CDR3 is 14 amino acids. CDR1 and CDR2 (germline): SGDLS, YYNGEE. By its share, this clone is medium-sized. Its antigen is undetermined. The sequences come from CD4+ or CD8+ T cells sorted from blood, collected in a trial of the OX40 agonist ivuxolimab. This receptor was taken from an adult with an advanced solid tumor such as melanoma, head and neck, liver or kidney cancer. This chain links TRBV9 with TRBJ1-4; 7 bases are a match to TRBD1. The CDR3 region is CASSATGRGMELFF. The DNA for the CDR3 is TGTGCCAGCAGCGCGACAGGGCGGGGGATGGAACTGTTTTTT. The full variable domain, its missing parts supplied by reference TRBV9 and TRBJ1-4, is DSGVTQTPKHLITATGQRVTLRCSPRSGDLSVYWYQQSLDQGLQFLIQYYNGEERAKGNILERFSAQQFPDLHSELNLSSLELGDSALYFCASSATGRGMELFFGSGTQLSVL.